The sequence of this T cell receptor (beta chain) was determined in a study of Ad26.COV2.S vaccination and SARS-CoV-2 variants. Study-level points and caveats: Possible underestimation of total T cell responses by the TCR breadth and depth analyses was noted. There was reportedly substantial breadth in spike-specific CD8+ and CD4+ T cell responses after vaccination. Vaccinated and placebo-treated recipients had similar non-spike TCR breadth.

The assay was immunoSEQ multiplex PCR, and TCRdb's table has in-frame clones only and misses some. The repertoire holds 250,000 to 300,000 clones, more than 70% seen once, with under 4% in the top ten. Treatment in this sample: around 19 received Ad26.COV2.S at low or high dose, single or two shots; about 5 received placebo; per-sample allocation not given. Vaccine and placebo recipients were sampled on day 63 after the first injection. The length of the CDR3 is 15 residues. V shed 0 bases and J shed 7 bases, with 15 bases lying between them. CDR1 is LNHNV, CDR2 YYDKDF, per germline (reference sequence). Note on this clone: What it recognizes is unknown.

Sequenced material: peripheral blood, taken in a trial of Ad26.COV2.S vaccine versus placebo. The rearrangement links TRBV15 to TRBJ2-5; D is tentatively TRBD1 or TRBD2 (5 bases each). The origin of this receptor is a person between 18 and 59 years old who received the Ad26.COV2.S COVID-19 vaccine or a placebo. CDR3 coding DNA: TGTGCCACCAGCAGAGATCCATCCCTCGGGGCGACCCAGTACTTC. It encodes CATSRDPSLGATQYF. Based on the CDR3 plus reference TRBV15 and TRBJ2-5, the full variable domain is DAMVIQNPRYQVTQFGKPVTLSCSQTLNHNVMYWYQQKSSQAPKLLFHYYDKDFNNEADTPDNFQSRRPNTSFCFLDIRSPGLGDTAMYLCATSRDPSLGATQYFGPGTRLLVL.